The T cell receptor beta chain described here comes from a study of T cell responses to AZD1222 COVID-19 vaccine. For the study at large: Analyses pooled second doses at about 4 or about 12 weeks.

Here immunoSEQ multiplex PCR was the method, and the copy in TCRdb shows in-frame clones only, minus some. The table records about 120,000 clones, about 90% of them present only once. The V gene lost 10 bases and the J gene lost 6 bases, with 16 bases spanning the gap. The CDR3 is made up of 12 amino acids. Germline assignment: CDR1 MDHEN and CDR2 SYDVKM. Concerning this clone itself: Its antigen remains unidentified.

Study findings and constraints: With dominance at 160-218 and 743-854, vaccine-associated CD4 TCRs spanned spike.

The TCR comes from an adult in good health. The chain links TRBV28 to TRBJ2-7, with D perhaps TRBD1 (5 bases). The sequences come from peripheral blood, collected on day 0 of AZD1222 vaccination. DNA for the CDR3: TGTGCCACCCACAAGGGGCGCCGCGAGCAGTACTTC. It specifies CATHKGRREQYF.